A selection of T cell receptor beta chains follows, all from one sample in a study of Graves' ophthalmopathy and Graves' hyperthyroidism. A single record per CDR3 protein comes from TCRdb applying MiXCR to the multiplex PCR reads. The table lists 400,000 to 500,000 distinct CDR3 sequences, about 21% of them singletons, with approximately 3% in the top ten. The source material was peripheral blood. Source of these receptors: a woman aged 18-29 years with stable Graves' hyperthyroidism. CDR3s include the opening cysteine and the closing phenylalanine or tryptophan. D genes are given only for firm matches. Clone size, where shown, is once, few, many, or a class for clones that have expanded.

d_call,v_call,clone_size,j_call,cdr3_aa,cdr3_nt
.,TRBV3-1,many,TRBJ1-1,CASSQDLVGAEAFF,TGTGCCAGCAGCCAAGATCTAGTAGGGGCGGAAGCTTTCTTT
TRBD2,TRBV10-3,many,TRBJ2-7,CAISESDGAGGSEQYF,TGTGCCATCAGTGAGTCAGACGGAGCGGGAGGCTCCGAGCAGTACTTC
TRBD2,TRBV20-1,many,TRBJ2-5,CSASRTASGTKETQYF,TGCAGTGCTAGCCGCACGGCTAGCGGGACTAAAGAGACCCAGTACTTC
.,TRBV9,.,TRBJ1-5,CASSATPTSDSNQPQHF,TGTGCCAGCAGCGCCACCCCTACATCGGATAGCAATCAGCCCCAGCATTTT
TRBD1,TRBV11-2,many,TRBJ1-3,CASSLGAGTAGNTIYF,TGTGCCAGCAGCTTAGGGGCCGGGACAGCTGGAAACACCATATATTTT
.,TRBV7-9,.,TRBJ1-2,CASTLKGLDYGYTF,TGTGCCAGCACCCTGAAAGGTCTGGACTATGGCTACACCTTC
.,TRBV6-1,many,TRBJ1-3,CASSEEQGSSGNTICF,TGTGCCAGCAGTGAAGAGCAGGGATCCTCTGGAAACACCATATGTTTT
.,TRBV5-5,.,TRBJ1-2,CASSWDHGPSTMTF,TGTGCCAGCAGCTGGGACCACGGGCCGTCGACGATGACCTTC
TRBD2,TRBV6-2/TRBV6-3,many,TRBJ2-7,CASCLPAGGFYEQYF,TGTGCCAGCTGCCTGCCAGCGGGAGGATTCTACGAGCAGTACTTC
TRBD1,TRBV5-6,many,TRBJ1-2,CATGRTGAINYGYTF,TGTGCCACGGGAAGGACAGGGGCGATCAACTATGGCTACACCTTC
.,TRBV6-1,many,TRBJ2-2,CASSGRAGGELFF,TGTGCCAGCAGTGGCCGGGCGGGCGGGGAGCTGTTTTTT
.,TRBV11-2,many,TRBJ2-7,CASSLGRERDEQYF,TGTGCCAGCAGCTTGGGGCGGGAACGCGACGAGCAGTACTTC
TRBD1,TRBV2,many,TRBJ2-5,CASSTGVGETQYF,TGTGCCAGCAGTACAGGGGTAGGAGAGACCCAGTACTTC
.,TRBV12-3/TRBV12-4,many,TRBJ2-5,CASSSPRLWGEAQYF,TGTGCCAGCAGTTCCCCACGGCTATGGGGAGAGGCCCAGTACTTC
.,TRBV15,.,TRBJ2-7,CATSRDGRYEQYF,TGTGCCACCAGCAGAGATGGGAGGTACGAGCAGTACTTC
TRBD1,TRBV25-1,many,TRBJ2-2,CASSDDRGRGELFF,TGTGCCAGCAGTGACGACAGGGGGCGCGGGGAGCTGTTTTTT
TRBD2,TRBV12-3/TRBV12-4,many,TRBJ2-5,CASRGGTSSPQETQYF,TGTGCCAGCAGAGGGGGGACTAGTTCTCCCCAAGAGACCCAGTACTTC
TRBD1,TRBV12-3/TRBV12-4,many,TRBJ1-1,CASSRTGLATEAFF,TGTGCCAGCAGTCGGACAGGGTTGGCCACTGAAGCTTTCTTT
.,TRBV13,.,TRBJ2-5,CASSFHSAATQETQYF,TGTGCCAGCAGCTTCCACAGCGCGGCCACCCAAGAGACCCAGTACTTC
.,TRBV15,many,TRBJ2-2,CATSEGVGAYAGELFF,TGTGCCACCAGCGAAGGGGTGGGGGCGTACGCCGGGGAGCTGTTTTTT
.,TRBV27,.,TRBJ2-7,CASSPGTTIGEQYF,TGTGCCAGCAGTCCCGGGACGACGATAGGGGAGCAGTACTTC
.,TRBV2,.,TRBJ1-5,CASNREGPSNQPQHF,TGTGCCAGCAACAGGGAAGGGCCCTCCAATCAGCCCCAGCATTTT
.,TRBV12-3/TRBV12-4,many,TRBJ1-5,CASSFFEQPQHF,TGTGCCAGCAGTTTTTTCGAGCAGCCCCAGCATTTT
.,TRBV5-6,many,TRBJ1-2,CASSQQGPYGYTF,TGTGCCAGCAGCCAGCAGGGGCCCTATGGCTACACCTTC
.,TRBV19,.,TRBJ2-7,CASMSQAYEQYF,TGTGCCAGTATGTCCCAAGCCTACGAGCAGTACTTC
.,TRBV6-2/TRBV6-3,many,TRBJ1-5,CASSHPRNQPQHF,TGTGCCAGCAGTCACCCCCGGAATCAGCCCCAGCATTTT
TRBD1,TRBV6-1,many,TRBJ2-5,CASSTWGQGETQYF,TGTGCCAGCAGTACCTGGGGACAGGGGGAGACCCAGTACTTC
TRBD1,TRBV12-3/TRBV12-4,.,TRBJ1-1,CASRQTGGRTEAFF,TGTGCCAGCAGACAGACAGGGGGCCGCACTGAAGCTTTCTTT